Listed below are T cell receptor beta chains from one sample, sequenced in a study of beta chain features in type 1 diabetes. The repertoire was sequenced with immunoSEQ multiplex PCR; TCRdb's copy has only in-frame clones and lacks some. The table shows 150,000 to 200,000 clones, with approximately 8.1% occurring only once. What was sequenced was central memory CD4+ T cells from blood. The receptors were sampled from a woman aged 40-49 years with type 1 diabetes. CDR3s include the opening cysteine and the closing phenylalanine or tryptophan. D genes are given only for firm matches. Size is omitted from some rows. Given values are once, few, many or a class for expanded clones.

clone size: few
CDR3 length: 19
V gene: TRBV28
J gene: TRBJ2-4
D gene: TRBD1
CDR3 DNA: TGTGCCAGCAGTTCCTTCTCCGGGACAGGTTTTTTAGCCAAAAACATTCAGTACTTC
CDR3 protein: CASSSFSGTGFLAKNIQYF

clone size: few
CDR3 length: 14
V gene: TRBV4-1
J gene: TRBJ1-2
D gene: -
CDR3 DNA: TGCGCCAGCAGCCAAGAAGGATACAGATATGGCTACACCTTC
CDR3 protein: CASSQEGYRYGYTF

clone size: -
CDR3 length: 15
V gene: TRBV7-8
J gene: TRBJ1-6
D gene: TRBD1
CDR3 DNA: TGTGCCAGCAGGGGAATCGACAGGGGCGATTCACCCCTCCACTTT
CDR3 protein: CASRGIDRGDSPLHF

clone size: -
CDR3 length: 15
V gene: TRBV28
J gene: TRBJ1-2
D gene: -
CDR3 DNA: TGTGCCAGCAGTTTATTGGAGGGTTCGCAGTATGGCTACACCTTC
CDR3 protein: CASSLLEGSQYGYTF

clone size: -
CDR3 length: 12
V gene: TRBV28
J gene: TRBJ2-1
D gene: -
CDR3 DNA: TGTGCCAGCAGCCTCCTCGGGGGTGAGCAGTTCTTC
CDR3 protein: CASSLLGGEQFF

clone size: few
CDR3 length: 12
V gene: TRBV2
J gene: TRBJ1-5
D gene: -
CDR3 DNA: TGTGCCAGCAGTGAAAACTACGAGGCCCAGCATTTT
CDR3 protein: CASSENYEAQHF

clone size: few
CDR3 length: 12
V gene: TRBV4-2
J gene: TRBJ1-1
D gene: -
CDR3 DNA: TGTGCCAGCAGCCAAAGCGGGACTGAAGCTTTCTTT
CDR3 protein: CASSQSGTEAFF

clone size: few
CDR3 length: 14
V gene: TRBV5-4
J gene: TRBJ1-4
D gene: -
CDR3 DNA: TGTGCCAGCAGCTTCAAAGCTCCTAATGAAAAACTGTTTTTT
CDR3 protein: CASSFKAPNEKLFF

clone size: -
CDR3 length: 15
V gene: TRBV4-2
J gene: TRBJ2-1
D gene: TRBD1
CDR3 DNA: TGTGCCAGCAGCCAAGGGGACAGGGAATTGGATGAGCAGTTCTTC
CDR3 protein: CASSQGDRELDEQFF

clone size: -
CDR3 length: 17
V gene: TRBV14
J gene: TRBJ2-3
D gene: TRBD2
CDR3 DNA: TGTGCCAGCAGCTCCCGGACTAGCGGGGGGGCAGGAGATACGCAGTATTTT
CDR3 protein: CASSSRTSGGAGDTQYF

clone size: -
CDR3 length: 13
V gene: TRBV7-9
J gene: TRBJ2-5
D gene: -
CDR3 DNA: TGTGCCAGCAGTTTCGTAGGGGAAGAGACCCAGTACTTC
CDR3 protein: CASSFVGEETQYF

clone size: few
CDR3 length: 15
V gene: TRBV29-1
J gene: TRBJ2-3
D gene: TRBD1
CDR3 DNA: TGCAGCGTCAAGGGCCCAGGGGGCTTCACAGATACGCAGTATTTT
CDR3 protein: CSVKGPGGFTDTQYF

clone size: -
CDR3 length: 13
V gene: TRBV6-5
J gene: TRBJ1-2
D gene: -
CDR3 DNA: TGTGCCAGCAGTTACATCGGGAACTATGGCTACACCTTC
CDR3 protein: CASSYIGNYGYTF

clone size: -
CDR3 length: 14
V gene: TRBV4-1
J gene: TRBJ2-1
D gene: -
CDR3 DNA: TGCGCCAGCAGCCAAGAGGCGGGGTACAATGAGCAGTTCTTC
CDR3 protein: CASSQEAGYNEQFF

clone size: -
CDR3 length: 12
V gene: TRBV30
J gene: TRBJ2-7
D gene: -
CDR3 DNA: TGTGCCTGGAGGGGGCAGGGTACACGGCAGTACTTC
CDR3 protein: CAWRGQGTRQYF

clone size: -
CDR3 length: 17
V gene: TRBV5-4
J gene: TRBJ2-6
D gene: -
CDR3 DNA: TGTGCCAGCAACGTGGGTCTTAGGGGCTCTGGGGCCAACGTCCTGACTTTC
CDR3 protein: CASNVGLRGSGANVLTF

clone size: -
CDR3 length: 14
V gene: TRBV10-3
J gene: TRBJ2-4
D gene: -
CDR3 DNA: TGTGCCAGCAGTTACTCGGAGGACAAAAACATTCAGTACTTC
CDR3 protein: CASSYSEDKNIQYF

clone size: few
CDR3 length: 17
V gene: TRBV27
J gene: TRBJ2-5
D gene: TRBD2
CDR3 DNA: TGTGCCAGCAGCACCGTACTAGCGGGGGCGAAGCAAGAGACCCAGTACTTC
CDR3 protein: CASSTVLAGAKQETQYF

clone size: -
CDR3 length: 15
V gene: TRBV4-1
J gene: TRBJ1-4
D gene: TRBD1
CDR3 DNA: TGCGCCAGCAGCCAAGATGGGACAGGGGATGAAAAACTGTTTTTT
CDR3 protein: CASSQDGTGDEKLFF

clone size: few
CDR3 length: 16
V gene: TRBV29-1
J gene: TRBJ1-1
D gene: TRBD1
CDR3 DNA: TGCAGCGTTGAAGCTTGGACAGGGGCCGTGAACACTGAAGCTTTCTTT
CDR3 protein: CSVEAWTGAVNTEAFF

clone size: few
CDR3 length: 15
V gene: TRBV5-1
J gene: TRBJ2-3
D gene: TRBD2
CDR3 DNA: TGCGCCAGCAGCTTTAGCGGGAGGGCCAGCGATACGCAGTATTTT
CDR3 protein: CASSFSGRASDTQYF

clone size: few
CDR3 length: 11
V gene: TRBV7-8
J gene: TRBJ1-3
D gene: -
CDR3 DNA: TGTGCCAGCAGCCCCGTAGACACCATATATTTT
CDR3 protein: CASSPVDTIYF

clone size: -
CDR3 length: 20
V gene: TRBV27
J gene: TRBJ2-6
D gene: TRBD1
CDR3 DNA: TGTGCCAGCAGTTTATCGTATGGCAGGGGGCGCCTCTCTGGGGCCAACGTCCTGACTTTC
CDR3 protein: CASSLSYGRGRLSGANVLTF

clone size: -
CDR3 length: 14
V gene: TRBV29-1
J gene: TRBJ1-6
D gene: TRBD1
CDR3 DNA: TGCAGCGCTAAGGGGACAGGGACAGATTCACCCCTCCACTTT
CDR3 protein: CSAKGTGTDSPLHF